A selection of T cell receptor beta chains follows, all from one sample in a study of technical replicates of blood from several donors. Data came from immunoSEQ multiplex PCR; TCRdb stores just in-frame clones and leaves some out. The sample lists approximately 82,000 clones, approximately 90% occurring once. The sequencing sample was made of T cells isolated from PBMCs. These receptors came from a human donor in good health. Each CDR3 is given with its conserved first and last residue. The order of the fields is clone size, J gene, V gene, CDR3 protein. Size values are once, few and many counts, or a class for expanded clones, and some rows have none.

clone_size: NA; j_call: TRBJ2-3; v_call: TRBV30; cdr3_aa: CAWSSGYTDTQYF
clone_size: NA; j_call: TRBJ1-5; v_call: TRBV7-9; cdr3_aa: CASSLEGGRGDQPQHF
clone_size: NA; j_call: TRBJ2-7; v_call: TRBV7-2; cdr3_aa: CASSFRNQASGRYYEQYF
clone_size: NA; j_call: TRBJ1-2; v_call: TRBV29-1; cdr3_aa: CSVGLDSYYGYTF
clone_size: few; j_call: TRBJ1-4; v_call: TRBV11-2; cdr3_aa: CASRPGTGEYEKLFF
clone_size: NA; j_call: TRBJ2-1; v_call: TRBV5-4; cdr3_aa: CASSPAGVADPYNEQFF
clone_size: NA; j_call: TRBJ2-4; v_call: TRBV28; cdr3_aa: CASSMRNIQYF
clone_size: NA; j_call: TRBJ2-3; v_call: TRBV9; cdr3_aa: CASSVEGQGATDTQYF
clone_size: NA; j_call: TRBJ1-2; v_call: TRBV5-1; cdr3_aa: CASSKGQGEFYGYTF
clone_size: once; j_call: TRBJ2-1; v_call: TRBV5-6; cdr3_aa: CASSLTGVMVYNEQFF
clone_size: NA; j_call: TRBJ1-4; v_call: TRBV10-1; cdr3_aa: CASSDEGTGDEKLFF
clone_size: NA; j_call: TRBJ1-2; v_call: TRBV18; cdr3_aa: CASSQLGKGLQSNYGYTF
clone_size: NA; j_call: TRBJ2-7; v_call: TRBV7-9; cdr3_aa: CASSLATYEQYF
clone_size: NA; j_call: TRBJ1-2; v_call: TRBV4-1; cdr3_aa: CASSQEGGRLNYGYTF